Presented here are 16 T cell receptor beta chains from one specimen sequenced in a study of human T cells and chemical hapten exposure. Time point noted: patch test 3, about 24 weeks after DPC sensitization. The sample's treatment: therapeutic diphenylcyclopropenone sensitization with weekly scalp DPC. TCRdb called the RACE reads again in MiXCR, with one record for every CDR3 protein. The data contain 55,000 to 75,000 distinct CDR3 sequences, around 12% of them singletons. The specimen was whole blood, collected in connection with sensitization to the hapten diphenylcyclopropenone (DPC). Receptors originate from a man under 40 with alopecia areata. Some clones in this sample may be carry-over from other donors' samples.

The chain recombines TRBV11-1 with TRBJ2-5; 7 bases are shared with TRBD1. Germline trimming cut 2 bases from V and 1 base from J; bases unmatched to any gene: 4. CDR3 length: 15 residues. CDR1 is SGHAT, CDR2 FQDESV, per germline (reference sequence). CDR3 coding DNA: TGTGCCAGCAGCTTATCGCCAGGGGGCCAAGAGACCCAGTACTTC. Translating gives CASSLSPGGQETQYF.

This chain links TRBV4-3 with TRBJ2-2; tentative D call: TRBD2 (6 bases). The CDR3 is 16 amino acids. V lost 3 bases and J 2 bases, leaving 13 bases between the germline ends. The V gene's germline CDR1 is LGHNA and CDR2 YSLEER. In DNA, the CDR3 is TGCGCCAGCAGCCAGGGATCGGGACTCAACACCGGGGAGCTGTTTTTT. This encodes CASSQGSGLNTGELFF.

This clonotype was seen repeatedly, ten times or more. V and J are TRBV7-6 and TRBJ1-2, with a weak D call TRBD1 (5 bases). Germline V gene lookup returns CDR1 SGHVS and CDR2 FNYEAQ. V lost 5 bases, J lost 8 bases, and 21 bases lay in between. The CDR3 sequence is 15 residues long. CDR3 in DNA: TGTGCCAGCAGCCAAATGGGACCGCTTGTAGGCGGCTACACCTTC. Its protein product is CASSQMGPLVGGYTF.

The chain carries TRBV6-2 or TRBV6-3 and TRBJ1-1; D ambiguous. Deletions cut 4 bases from V and 7 bases from J, with 13 bases between. CDR1 is MNHEY, CDR2 SVGEGT, per germline. The CDR3 length is 13 residues. The CDR3 sequence: CASSWGSNYEAFF. For the CDR3, the DNA is TGTGCCAGCAGTTGGGGTTCCAATTATGAAGCTTTCTTT.

This clonotype showed up just once. This may be a read error, as it is one base from a much larger clone. The chain carries TRBV5-1 and TRBJ2-5; a weak D match, TRBD1 (5 bases). CDR3 length equals 14 residues. V lost 1 base and J lost 3, with 10 bases in between. The germline V gene has CDR1 SGHRS and CDR2 YFSETQ. CDR3 region: CASSLSRVEETQYF. CDR3 in DNA: TGCGCCAGCAGCTTGAGCAGGGTTGAAGAGACCCAGTACTTC.

This clonotype was seen a few times. The chain combines TRBV6-6 with TRBJ2-7; tentative D call: TRBD1 (6 bases). Trimming took off 0 bases at V and 2 bases at J, with 8 bases between the two ends. CDR1 is MNHNY and CDR2 is SVGAGI in the germline V gene (reference sequence). This CDR3 contains 14 residues. This CDR3 is CASSYSQGTYEQYF. CDR3 coding DNA: TGTGCCAGCAGTTACTCACAGGGCACCTACGAGCAGTACTTC.

V usage is TRBV2 and J usage is TRBJ1-2; unclear D gene. The CDR3 covers 13 residues. The V end lost 3 bases, the J end lost 8 bases, and 13 bases lay between the germline ends. Germline V CDR1 and CDR2: SNHLY, FYNNEI. The CDR3 region has the DNA TGTGCCAGCAGTGATTCCCCCGCGGGAGGCTACACCTTC. Protein product: CASSDSPAGGYTF.

CDR3 bases: TGTGCCAGCAGGAAGAACACTGAAGCTTTCTTT. It specifies CASRKNTEAFF. The V and J genes are TRBV12-3 or TRBV12-4 and TRBJ1-1; D call uncertain. Trimming cost V 6 bases and J 1 base, with 3 bases left between them. CDR3 size: 11 residues.

This clonotype was seen a handful of times. This rearrangement joins TRBV4-2 to TRBJ1-5, with D tentatively TRBD1 (5 bases). V lost 0 bases to trimming and J lost 7 bases, with 10 bases between them. The CDR3 is 14 residues long. Germline CDR1 LGHNA, CDR2 YNFKEQ. CDR3 region: CASSQDGGYQPQHF. In nucleotides, the CDR3 is TGTGCCAGCAGCCAAGATGGGGGTTACCAGCCCCAGCATTTT.

V gene TRBV15 combines with J gene TRBJ2-3; a weak D match, TRBD1 (6 bases). Germline V gives CDR1 LNHNV, CDR2 YYDKDF (reference sequence). This CDR3 has 17 residues. The ends were cut back, 0 bases at V and 5 bases at J, with 18 bases in the middle. The CDR3 nucleotides read TGTGCCACCAGCAGAGAGGGTCCCGGGACAAGCCTAGATACGCAGTATTTT. Translated, it gives CATSREGPGTSLDTQYF.

This clonotype was seen ten or more times. The chain employs TRBV5-1 and TRBJ1-1; TRBD1 agrees at 8 bases. This CDR3 has 14 residues. Germline CDR1 reads SGHRS; CDR2 reads YFSETQ. V lost 4 bases to trimming and J lost 2 bases; unmatched junction nucleotides: 4. This CDR3 is CASSPDRVNTEAFF. CDR3 nucleotide sequence: TGCGCCAGCAGCCCGGACAGGGTCAACACTGAAGCTTTCTTT.

The table lists this clonotype with a few counts. The chain couples TRBV6-5 to TRBJ2-3; 9 nucleotides align to TRBD1. In germline, CDR1 is MNHEY, CDR2 SVGAGI. The CDR3 totals 15 residues. V gave up 5 bases and J gave up 3 bases; unmatched junction bases: 6. The CDR3 nucleotides read TGTGCCAGCAGTACCGGGACAGGGTTTACAGATACGCAGTATTTT. Translation: CASSTGTGFTDTQYF.

This clonotype has at least ten counts. In nucleotides, the CDR3 is TGTGCAAGTCGCTTAGCGCGGGGGTGCACAGATACGCAGTATTTT. Translated: CASRLARGCTDTQYF. The J gene is TRBJ2-3, the V gene TRBV12-2; the DNA was not compared with TRBD1, the D call given in the table. TRBV12-2 is a documented pseudogene. The CDR3 extends over 15 amino acids.

CDR3 DNA: TGTGCCAGCAGCTTAGTTTCCAGGCCGTCTAGGTATGGCTACACCTTC. Its translation is CASSLVSRPSRYGYTF. The chain combines TRBV11-2 with TRBJ1-2; D unclear. This CDR3 is built from 16 residues. The ends were cut back, 1 base at V and 5 bases at J, with 17 bases in the middle. CDR1 and CDR2 (germline): SGHAT, FQNNGV.

This clonotype was seen a handful of times. The chain carries TRBV5-1 and TRBJ2-7, with a weak D call TRBD1 (6 bases). In germline, CDR1 is SGHRS, CDR2 YFSETQ. V gave up 4 bases and J gave up 0 bases, with 11 bases separating them. CDR3 length: 14 amino acids. The CDR3 nucleotides read TGCGCCAGCAGCCAGACAGGCCTCTCCTACGAGCAGTACTTC. Its protein is CASSQTGLSYEQYF. The full variable domain, completed using reference TRBV5-1 and TRBJ2-7, is KAGVTQTPRYLIKTRGQQVTLSCSPISGHRSVSWYQQTPGQGLQFLFEYFSETQRNKGNFPGRFSGRQFSNSRSEMNVSTLELGDSALYLCASSQTGLSYEQYFGPGTRLTVT.

This clonotype has at least ten counts. V gene TRBV5-1 combines with J gene TRBJ1-6, with 10 bases identical to TRBD1. V lost 9 bases to trimming and J lost 5 bases; unmatched junction nucleotides: 5. This CDR3 region has 14 residues. Germline CDR1 and CDR2: SGHRS and YFSETQ. The CDR3 coding sequence is TGCGCCACCTCCGGGACAGGGGATAATTCACCCCTCCACTTT. Protein: CATSGTGDNSPLHF.